Presented here are 31 T cell receptor beta chains from one specimen sequenced in a study of cytomegalovirus exposure and HLA in healthy donors (dated by TCRdb to about 2017). Libraries were built with the immunoSEQ multiplex PCR assay. The multiplex PCR relied on a mix of 60 forward primers for TCR Vbeta segments and 13 reverse primers for TCR Jbeta segments. What TCRdb holds here is the immuneACCESS table cut down to in-frame rearrangements. Part of the clones is not present; checked against another copy, under half of the missing clones reflect an unresolved V gene, and the others are unexplained. Recorded for this sample are about 150,000 clones; around 75% of them occurred a single time. The ten largest clones add up to 1.5% to 2% of the sample. Source material: PBMCs. Receptors were obtained from a young woman in good health and CMV-seronegative.

This clone has only one observation. V gene TRBV7-2 combines with J gene TRBJ2-1; 12 nucleotides agree with TRBD2. Trimming cost V 4 bases and J 5 bases; bases outside gene matches: 9. The germline V gene has CDR1 SGHTA and CDR2 FQGNSA. The CDR3 is 17 amino acids. CDR3 amino acids: CASSYTFRTSGNNEQFF. CDR3 nucleotide sequence: TGTGCCAGCAGCTACACCTTCAGGACTAGCGGGAACAATGAGCAGTTCTTC.

V gene TRBV2 combines with J gene TRBJ2-7; D remains unclear. The CDR3 length is 11 residues. Germline V gene sequence: CDR1 SNHLY, CDR2 FYNNEI. The ends were cut back, 3 bases at V and 3 bases at J, with 3 bases in the middle. CDR3 bases: TGTGCCAGCAGTGACAACTACGAGCAGTACTTC. Translation: CASSDNYEQYF.

This sequence joins TRBV10-2 and TRBJ1-2, with D unclear. V was trimmed by 2 bases and J by 4 bases, leaving 11 bases between them. The CDR3 consists of 14 residues. The germline gives CDR1 WSHSY, CDR2 SAAADI. The CDR3 nucleotides are TGCGCCAGCAGTGAGATCGGTATGCGCTATGGCTACACCTTC. Its protein is CASSEIGMRYGYTF.

This chain connects TRBV28 to TRBJ1-2; D is undetermined. The germline V gene has CDR1 MDHEN and CDR2 SYDVKM. Trimming cost V 3 bases and J 5 bases, with 7 bases left between them. The CDR3 consists of 12 residues. The CDR3: CASSFAVYGYTF. In DNA form, the CDR3 reads TGTGCCAGCAGTTTCGCGGTTTATGGCTACACCTTC.

In this sample, this clone turned up a few times. The chain carries TRBV18 and TRBJ1-5, with a weak D call TRBD1 (5 bases). Germline CDR1 is KGHSH and CDR2 is LQKENI. V gave up 1 base and J gave up 7 bases, with 11 bases separating them. This CDR3 has 14 amino acids. The DNA for the CDR3 is TGTGCCAGCTCACCACTCCAGGGAATCCAGCCCCAGCATTTT. The encoded protein is CASSPLQGIQPQHF.

J is TRBJ2-1 and V is TRBV7-8; perhaps TRBD2 as D (5 bases). Trimming stripped 2 bases from V and 7 bases from J, with 18 bases between. Germline CDR1 reads SGHVS; CDR2 reads FQNEAQ. The CDR3 is 16 amino acids. This CDR3 is CASSLIIGLRRNEQFF. DNA for the CDR3: TGTGCCAGCAGCTTAATTATCGGGCTAAGGAGGAATGAGCAGTTCTTC.

This clone was counted between two and nine times. The V call is TRBV27, the J call TRBJ2-3; no clear D. CDR3 length equals 12 residues. V lost 5 bases to trimming and J lost 4 bases, with 7 bases between them. CDR1 and CDR2 (germline): MNHEY, SMNVEV (reference sequence). CDR3 sequence: CASSERADTQYF. As DNA, the CDR3 is TGTGCCAGCAGTGAAAGAGCAGATACGCAGTATTTT.

The rearrangement links TRBV6-5 to TRBJ2-1; D is unclear. Trimming took 3 bases from V and 5 from J, leaving 11 bases between them. The CDR3 runs 14 residues. Germline V CDR1 and CDR2: MNHEY, SVGAGI. The CDR3 sequence is CASSYRQKNNEQFF. The CDR3 DNA sequence: TGTGCCAGCAGTTATCGACAAAAAAACAATGAGCAGTTCTTC.

The V call is TRBV5-4, the J call TRBJ2-3, with TRBD2 matching 8 bases. Losses at the gene ends were 3 bases for V and 4 bases for J; bases not matched to a gene: 7. The length of the CDR3 is 15 residues. In germline, CDR1 is SGHNT, CDR2 YYREEE (reference sequence). CDR3 nucleotide sequence: TGTGCCAGCAGCTCCACCGCGGGGGGAGCAGATACGCAGTATTTT. Its translation is CASSSTAGGADTQYF.

The CDR3 spells CASSQPGGSIWTQYF. Here the CDR3 DNA reads TGCGCCAGCAGCCAACCGGGGGGGAGTATATGGACCCAGTACTTC. The rearrangement joins TRBV4-1 to TRBJ2-5; 8 positions match TRBD2. V was clipped by 2 bases and J by 7 bases; unmatched bases: 9. The CDR3 is 15 amino acids. Germline V gives CDR1 MGHRA, CDR2 YSYEKL.

The rearrangement uses TRBV28 and TRBJ2-7; a possible D gene is TRBD1 (7 bases). Trimming took 3 bases from V and 0 from J, leaving 12 bases between them. The CDR3 runs 15 residues. Germline V gene lookup returns CDR1 MDHEN and CDR2 SYDVKM. The CDR3 bases are TGTGCCAGCAGTTTGGGGGGACAGTTCTCCTACGAGCAGTACTTC. It encodes CASSLGGQFSYEQYF.

The rearrangement uses TRBV7-8 and TRBJ2-5; TRBD1 matches 8 bases. This CDR3 contains 13 residues. The germline V gene encodes CDR1 SGHVS and CDR2 FQNEAQ. V dropped 4 bases and J dropped 4; count of bases not matched to a gene: 2. The CDR3 DNA reads as TGTGCCAGCAGCTCGACAGGGGTAGAGACCCAGTACTTC. It yields the protein CASSSTGVETQYF.

This clone was seen once. One end of the junction varies from germline; a read error may be responsible. The V call is TRBV7-7, the J call TRBJ2-2; D is perhaps TRBD2 (7 bases). The CDR3 totals 16 residues. Germline CDR1 is SSHAT and CDR2 is FNYEAQ (reference sequence). CDR3 nucleotides: TGTGCTAGCAGCCGCCACGGGGGGCGGGGCACCGGGGAGCTGTTTTTT. This translates into CASSRHGGRGTGELFF.

V and J are TRBV2 and TRBJ2-6; TRBD1 agrees at 8 bases. CDR3 length: 17 amino acids. V dropped 7 bases and J dropped 2; count of bases not matched to a gene: 10. The germline CDR1 and CDR2 sequences are SNHLY and FYNNEI. The DNA of the CDR3 is TGTGCCAGCACTTACCGACAGGGGATCACTGGGGCCAACGTCCTGACTTTC. This sequence encodes CASTYRQGITGANVLTF.

The chain has TRBV6-1 and TRBJ2-7; 10 nucleotides align to TRBD1. The CDR3 contains 14 residues. V was clipped by 9 bases and J by 0 bases; unmatched bases: 5. Germline loops: CDR1 MNHNS, CDR2 SASEGT. The CDR3: CASRGTGVSYEQYF. As DNA, the CDR3 is TGTGCCAGTAGAGGGACAGGGGTCTCCTACGAGCAGTACTTC.

The V gene is TRBV11-3, the J gene TRBJ2-3; D possibly corresponds to TRBD1 (6 bases). The length of the CDR3 is 16 residues. Germline V lookup: CDR1 SGHNT, CDR2 YENEEA. The V end lost 1 base, the J end lost 2 bases, and 13 bases lay between the germline ends. The CDR3 reads CASSLVRQEPTDTQYF. Written as DNA, the CDR3 is TGTGCCAGCAGCTTAGTAAGACAGGAACCCACAGATACGCAGTATTTT.

This clone has just a few counts. The J gene is TRBJ2-5, the V gene TRBV21-1; TRBD2 is the table's D call, not checked against the DNA. TRBV21-1 is listed as a pseudogene. The CDR3 contains 16 residues. CDR3 protein: CASSKEASGRGETQYF. The CDR3 nucleotides read TGTGCCAGCAGCAAAGAGGCTAGCGGGAGAGGAGAGACCCAGTACTTC.

The chain combines TRBV6-5 with TRBJ2-7; weak D call: TRBD1 (6 bases). V was pared by 4 bases and J by 7 bases, with 14 bases between. The length of the CDR3 is 13 residues. The germline gives CDR1 MNHEY, CDR2 SVGAGI. In nucleotides, the CDR3 is TGTGCCAGCAGTTTTCACAGGGCCGGGGAGCAGTACTTC. This encodes CASSFHRAGEQYF.

The genes are TRBV2 and TRBJ1-5, with 8 bases identical to TRBD1. The CDR3 loop spans 14 amino acids. V shed 6 bases, J shed 5 bases, and the junction held 6 bases outside the gene matches. Germline CDR1 is SNHLY and CDR2 is FYNNEI. The CDR3 spells CASRLQGGYQPQHF. CDR3 DNA: TGTGCCAGCAGATTACAGGGGGGGTATCAGCCCCAGCATTTT.

The genes are TRBV28 and TRBJ1-2; D might be TRBD1 (5 bases). The CDR3 totals 15 residues. Germline-derived CDR1 and CDR2 are MDHEN and SYDVKM. Trimming removed 2 bases from V and 4 bases from J, with 14 bases in between. The CDR3 reads CASSLRAGGSYGYTF. DNA for the CDR3: TGTGCCAGCAGTTTAAGGGCCGGGGGGAGCTATGGCTACACCTTC.

The chain combines TRBV6-6 with TRBJ2-7; TRBD1 aligns across 9 bases. CDR1 and CDR2 from the germline V gene are MNHNY and SVGAGI (reference sequence). Trimming removed 0 bases from V and 9 bases from J; junction bases left unmatched: 12. This CDR3 has 16 residues. The CDR3 protein is CASSYSRKGTGYVQYV. For the CDR3, the DNA is TGTGCCAGCAGTTACTCGCGCAAGGGGACAGGGTATGTGCAGTACGTC.

The chain uses TRBV5-1 and TRBJ2-1, with a tentative D call TRBD1 (5 bases). The germline V and J ends were trimmed by 0 bases and 14 bases, with 12 bases remaining between them. Per the germline V gene, CDR1 is SGHRS and CDR2 is YFSETQ. This CDR3 spans 12 amino acids. The CDR3 DNA sequence: TGCGCCAGCAGCTTGGCTGGGGCCGGAAAGTTCTTC. It is translated as CASSLAGAGKFF.

This chain connects TRBV28 to TRBJ2-3, with D possibly TRBD2 on 6 matching bases. The CDR3 runs 14 residues. The V and J ends lost 6 bases and 4 bases respectively, with 14 bases between them. Germline values: CDR1 MDHEN, CDR2 SYDVKM. The CDR3: CASRTSGVADTQYF. The CDR3 bases are TGTGCCAGCAGAACATCGGGGGTGGCAGATACGCAGTATTTT.

V is TRBV9 and J is TRBJ1-2; D possibly corresponds to TRBD1 (6 bases). Trimming removed 7 bases from V and 8 bases from J, with 18 bases in between. The CDR3 has 13 amino acids. Germline V CDR1 and CDR2: SGDLS, YYNGEE. In DNA form, the CDR3 reads TGTGCCAGCCGCCTCATGGACAGCGGAGGCTACACCTTC. It is translated as CASRLMDSGGYTF.

This sequence joins TRBV27 and TRBJ1-2; the D gene is possibly TRBD1 (6 bases). V lost 5 bases to trimming and J lost 2 bases, with 15 bases between them. The CDR3 runs to 15 residues. Germline CDR1 reads MNHEY; CDR2 reads SMNVEV (reference sequence). CDR3 bases: TGTGCCAGCAGTCCGGGACACTCACCCAACTATGGCTACACCTTC. Its translation is CASSPGHSPNYGYTF.

This chain connects TRBV7-9 to TRBJ2-1; 10 bases fit TRBD2. CDR3 length: 17 residues. J lost 8 bases, V lost 2 bases, and 12 bases had no gene match. Germline assignment: CDR1 SEHNR and CDR2 FQNEAQ (reference sequence). CDR3 amino acids: CASSLYAASGRADEQFF. The CDR3 coding sequence is TGTGCCAGCAGCTTATACGCCGCAAGCGGGAGGGCCGATGAGCAGTTCTTC.

The sample holds a few counts of this clone. The V and J genes are TRBV18 and TRBJ2-2, with TRBD2 matching 9 bases. V lost 7 bases and J lost 2; bases outside the gene matches: 5. The CDR3 sequence is 15 residues long. Germline lookup yields CDR1 KGHSH and CDR2 LQKENI. CDR3 residues: CASFTGTSNTGELFF. The DNA of the CDR3 is TGTGCCAGCTTCACCGGGACTAGCAACACCGGGGAGCTGTTTTTT.

This clone was seen more than once but under ten times. CDR3 DNA: TGTGCCAGCAGCGCACTAGCGGGGCTCACAGATACGCAGTATTTT. This translates into CASSALAGLTDTQYF. J is TRBJ2-3 and V is TRBV9; 10 bases map to TRBD2. The CDR3 runs to 15 residues. With V trimmed by 3 bases and J by 2 bases, 3 bases remained unmatched. From germline, CDR1 is SGDLS and CDR2 YYNGEE.

The chain couples TRBV5-1 to TRBJ1-1; a weak D match, TRBD1 (6 bases). Germline CDR1 reads SGHRS; CDR2 reads YFSETQ. The CDR3 is made up of 14 amino acids. The V end was cut by 3 bases, the J end by 4 bases, with 13 bases between. CDR3 sequence reads: CASSWGRGATEAFF. The CDR3 DNA follows: TGCGCCAGCAGCTGGGGGCGGGGGGCCACTGAAGCTTTCTTT.

The V and J genes are TRBV5-4 and TRBJ2-7; TRBD1 aligns across 8 bases. The CDR3 has 14 amino acids. Unmatched junction bases numbered 6, after V lost 0 bases and J lost 7 bases. The germline V gene encodes CDR1 SGHNT and CDR2 YYREEE (reference sequence). DNA of the CDR3: TGTGCCAGCAGCTTGGAGCAGGACAGGGTTGAGCAGTACGTC. This sequence encodes CASSLEQDRVEQYV.

The genes are TRBV7-2 and TRBJ1-1; 7 bases agree with TRBD1. Germline trimming cut 4 bases from V and 5 bases from J; bases unmatched to any gene: 4. The V gene's germline CDR1 is SGHTA and CDR2 FQGNSA. This CDR3 is 13 amino acids long. The CDR3 loop reads CASSSQGRTEAFF. For the CDR3, the DNA is TGTGCCAGCAGCTCACAGGGGCGGACTGAAGCTTTCTTT.